Below are 22 T cell receptor beta chains sequenced from a single sample in a study of T cells in Graves' hyperthyroidism and ophthalmopathy. TCR beta CDR3 regions were amplified from RNA. The primer set for the first-round RT-PCR of the TCR CDR3 was HTBI. TCRdb itself ran the multiplex PCR reads through MiXCR, one entry per CDR3 protein. The data show about 570,000 distinct CDR3 sequences, around 46% seen once. Sample: peripheral blood or thyroid tissue (not recorded which). These receptor sequences come from an adult woman with Graves' disease, either hyperthyroidism or ophthalmopathy (not recorded which).

The sample holds a few counts of this clonotype. The chain carries TRBV10-3 and TRBJ1-3; D remains ambiguous. The CDR3 extends over 14 amino acids. CDR1 ENHRY and CDR2 SYGVKD come from the germline V gene. Trimming took 7 bases from V and 0 from J, leaving 10 bases between them. CDR3: CAITGGSSGNTIYF. In nucleotides, the CDR3 is TGTGCCATCACGGGCGGGTCCTCTGGAAACACCATATATTTT.

This clonotype has ten or more counts. The CDR3 protein is CASSSQGDTIYF. The CDR3 nucleotides are TGTGCCAGCAGCTCCCAGGGTGACACCATATATTTT. The rearrangement uses TRBV7-2 and TRBJ1-3; a possible D gene is TRBD1 (5 bases). Germline CDR1 is SGHTA and CDR2 is FQGNSA. The CDR3 spans 12 residues. With 4 bases removed from V and 8 bases from J, the gap between germline ends came to 9 bases. Full variable domain (missing parts from reference TRBV7-2 and TRBJ1-3): GAGVSQSPSNKVTEKGKDVELRCDPISGHTALYWYRQSLGQGLEFLIYFQGNSAPDKSGLPSDRFSAERTGGSVSTLTIQRTQQEDSAVYLCASSSQGDTIYFGEGSWLTVV.

The V and J genes are TRBV7-9 and TRBJ2-5; 8 bases fit TRBD1. Germline V gives CDR1 SEHNR, CDR2 FQNEAQ (reference sequence). CDR3 length: 12 residues. V trimming: 3 bases; J trimming: 7 bases; junction bases outside the gene matches: 1. CDR3 loop: CASSLDRVTQYF. CDR3 DNA sequence: TGTGCCAGCAGCTTGGACAGGGTGACCCAGTACTTC. Filled out from reference TRBV7-9 and TRBJ2-5, the complete variable domain reads DTGVSQNPRHKITKRGQNVTFRCDPISEHNRLYWYRQTLGQGPEFLTYFQNEAQLEKSRLLSDRFSAERPKGSFSTLEIQRTEQGDSAMYLCASSLDRVTQYFGPGTRLLVL.

J is TRBJ1-1 and V is TRBV29-1; possibly TRBD1 for D (5 bases). The length of the CDR3 is 14 residues. The V end was cut by 8 bases, the J end by 5 bases, with 21 bases between. The germline gives CDR1 SQVTM, CDR2 ANQGSEA. The CDR3 protein is CSFSGYNIGTEAFF. CDR3 DNA: TGCAGCTTTTCAGGGTATAATATAGGGACTGAAGCTTTCTTT.

This clonotype was detected ten times or more. The chain joins TRBV20-1 to TRBJ1-1; D not certain. The CDR3 is made up of 14 amino acids. The germline CDR1 and CDR2 sequences are DFQATT and SNEGSKA (reference sequence). V lost 6 bases and J lost 3, with 17 bases in between. CDR3: CSALKMKTYTEAFF. CDR3 coding DNA: TGCAGTGCGCTAAAAATGAAGACCTACACTGAAGCTTTCTTT.

This chain joins TRBV7-2 and TRBJ1-3, with D maybe TRBD1 (5 bases). Germline CDR1 is SGHTA and CDR2 is FQGNSA. CDR3 length: 9 amino acids. Trimming removed 9 bases at V and 11 bases at J, with 8 bases between. CDR3 region: CASRDPIYF. CDR3 nucleotides: TGTGCCAGTAGGGACCCCATATATTTT.

This clonotype was detected ten times or more. The chain has TRBV20-1 and TRBJ1-5, with D possibly TRBD1 on 6 matching bases. Trimming removed 2 bases from V and 1 base from J, with 9 bases in between. Germline V gene lookup returns CDR1 DFQATT and CDR2 SNEGSKA (reference sequence). The length of the CDR3 is 14 residues. The CDR3 DNA reads as TGCAGTGCTAGAAGGGGGTCGAGCAATCAGCCCCAGCATTTT. Protein sequence: CSARRGSSNQPQHF.

The chain has TRBV7-9 and TRBJ2-7; 11 bases line up with TRBD1. The germline gives CDR1 SEHNR, CDR2 FQNEAQ (reference sequence). CDR3 length: 15 amino acids. The junction had 3 bases not matched to a gene; V was cut back by 3 bases and J by 2 bases. The CDR3 protein is CASSLGQGGPYEQYF. The CDR3 coding sequence is TGTGCCAGCAGCTTGGGACAGGGGGGCCCCTACGAGCAGTACTTC.

This clonotype appeared many times. The gene calls are TRBV3-1 and TRBJ1-6; no definite D call. The CDR3 has 14 amino acids. Trimming took off 4 bases at V and 10 bases at J, with 14 bases between the two ends. From germline, CDR1 is LGHDT and CDR2 YNNKEL (reference sequence). CDR3 DNA sequence: TGTGCCAGCAGCCCTCGCGGAAAGGACTCACCCCTCCACTTT. This sequence encodes CASSPRGKDSPLHF.

This clonotype was seen at least ten times. The chain joins TRBV9 to TRBJ1-1; no clear D gene. From germline, CDR1 is SGDLS and CDR2 YYNGEE. Trimming shortened V by 0 bases and J by 2 bases, and 11 bases separated the two germline ends. This CDR3 is built from 15 residues. In DNA, the CDR3 is TGTGCCAGCAGCGTAGGGGTTAGTCTTAACACTGAAGCTTTCTTT. Translation: CASSVGVSLNTEAFF.

This clonotype occurred many times. The V and J genes are TRBV12-3 or TRBV12-4 and TRBJ2-2; D unresolved. The CDR3 runs to 11 residues. The V and J ends lost 6 bases and 5 bases respectively, with 4 bases between them. CDR3 region: CASSNTGELFF. As DNA, the CDR3 is TGTGCCAGCAGCAATACCGGGGAGCTGTTTTTT.

As for this clonotype: A read error may produce the germline difference seen at one junction end. In DNA, the CDR3 is TGTGCCAATAGTACGGGGCCCTACGAGCAGTACTTC. The encoded protein is CANSTGPYEQYF. The chain has TRBV19 and TRBJ2-7; D may be TRBD1 or TRBD2 (5 bases each). Germline CDR1 reads LNHDA; CDR2 reads SQIVND (reference sequence). This CDR3 comprises 12 residues.

The V and J genes are TRBV7-2 and TRBJ1-2; weak D call: TRBD1 (6 bases). V lost 5 bases and J 5 bases, leaving 18 bases between the germline ends. CDR3 size: 15 residues. Germline CDR1 SGHTA, CDR2 FQGNSA. CDR3 region: CASSPPGGRGYGYTF. For the CDR3, the DNA is TGTGCCAGCAGCCCGCCTGGGGGGCGCGGGTATGGCTACACCTTC.

This clonotype occurred many times. The rearrangement links TRBV11-2 to TRBJ1-5, with TRBD1 identical over 7 bases. CDR1 is SGHAT and CDR2 is FQNNGV in the germline V gene. V lost 1 base and J lost 3; bases outside the gene matches: 3. CDR3 length: 15 amino acids. The CDR3 DNA reads as TGTGCCAGCAGCTTAGGGACAGGTTACAATCAGCCCCAGCATTTT. This encodes CASSLGTGYNQPQHF.

This clonotype has at least ten counts. V usage is TRBV14 and J usage is TRBJ1-6; TRBD1 might be the D (6 bases). Germline values: CDR1 SGHDN, CDR2 FVKESK. The CDR3 is made up of 15 amino acids. V lost 2 bases to trimming and J lost 9 bases, with 14 bases between them. The CDR3 DNA sequence: TGTGCCAGCAGCCAAAAGCCGGGGGCCGGTTCACCCCTCCACTTT. Translating gives CASSQKPGAGSPLHF.

This clonotype occurred a few times. The chain joins TRBV29-1 to TRBJ2-7; D uncertain. The CDR3 has 14 residues. V dropped 4 bases and J dropped 0 bases, with 13 bases sitting between them. From germline, CDR1 is SQVTM and CDR2 ANQGSEA. The CDR3 protein is CSVVLHLGSYEQYF. The CDR3 nucleotides read TGCAGCGTTGTCCTCCACCTCGGCTCCTACGAGCAGTACTTC.

This clonotype was seen only a few times. J is TRBJ1-4 and V is TRBV10-3; D gene uncertain. V shed 3 bases and J shed 8 bases, with 10 bases lying between them. CDR1 and CDR2 from the germline V gene are ENHRY and SYGVKD. This CDR3 is 13 amino acids long. The CDR3 here is CAISDSDDEKLFF. DNA of the CDR3: TGTGCCATCAGTGATTCAGACGACGAAAAACTGTTTTTT.

In this sample, this clonotype turned up many times. The chain recombines TRBV3-1 with TRBJ1-1; perhaps TRBD1 as D (6 bases). There are 12 residues in the CDR3. V was clipped by 4 bases and J by 11 bases, with 14 bases between them. The germline V gene encodes CDR1 LGHDT and CDR2 YNNKEL (reference sequence). The CDR3 DNA follows: TGTGCCAGCAGCCCACGGGGGACACTGGCTTTCTTT. Protein sequence: CASSPRGTLAFF.

This chain joins TRBV19 and TRBJ2-7, with a weak D call TRBD2 (6 bases). V lost 5 bases, J lost 3 bases, and 20 bases lay in between. There are 16 residues in the CDR3. CDR1 LNHDA and CDR2 SQIVND come from the germline V gene (reference sequence). CDR3 region: CASSVEMGGNRYEQYF. The CDR3 DNA is TGTGCCAGTAGTGTCGAGATGGGCGGGAACCGCTACGAGCAGTACTTC.

This clonotype was seen many times. For the CDR3, the DNA is TGTGCCAGCAGTGAAGGGCCTAGCAGCAACTCCTACGAGCAGTACTTC. As protein: CASSEGPSSNSYEQYF. The chain employs TRBV2 and TRBJ2-7, with D maybe TRBD2 (5 bases). The CDR3 length is 16 residues. Trimming pared 1 base from V and 0 bases from J, leaving 13 bases between. The germline CDR1 and CDR2 sequences are SNHLY and FYNNEI.

This chain links TRBV7-2 with TRBJ1-1, with 7 bases matching TRBD1. Trimming took 2 bases from V and 5 from J; bases not matched to a gene: 20. Germline V gene sequence: CDR1 SGHTA, CDR2 FQGNSA. The CDR3 sequence is 19 residues long. CDR3 protein: CASSLKGSGGLGRRTEAFF. The DNA for the CDR3 is TGTGCCAGCAGCTTAAAAGGATCAGGGGGGTTGGGAAGGAGGACTGAAGCTTTCTTT.

This clonotype occurred many times. The chain has TRBV19 and TRBJ1-2, with D perhaps TRBD1 (5 bases). Germline-derived CDR1 and CDR2 are LNHDA and SQIVND (reference sequence). CDR3 size: 15 residues. Trimming removed 6 bases at V and 2 bases at J, with 16 bases between. The CDR3 DNA sequence: TGTGCCAGTAGCCCCTTTGACAGTTTGAACTATGGCTACACCTTC. The encoded protein is CASSPFDSLNYGYTF.